This T cell receptor (beta chain) was sequenced for a study of blood T cell repertoires in COVID-19. About the study: The United States, Italy and Spain provided the acute and convalescent COVID-19 samples.

This clone showed up just once. Looked up from germline, CDR1 is LNHDA and CDR2 is SQIVND (reference sequence). The junction had 8 bases not matched to a gene; V was cut back by 5 bases and J by 6 bases. CDR3 length: 15 residues. TCRdb keeps only in-frame clones here, not all; method: immunoSEQ multiplex PCR. In the table there are about 130,000 clones, more than 80% of which are singletons. The V call is TRBV19, the J call TRBJ1-5, with 9 bases lining up with TRBD1. Input material: peripheral blood. The receptor was isolated from an elderly woman with COVID-19, enrolled during active disease. Here the CDR3 reads CASSLKTGGRQPQHF. In DNA form, the CDR3 reads TGTGCCAGTAGTCTAAAGACAGGGGGTCGTCAGCCCCAGCATTTT.